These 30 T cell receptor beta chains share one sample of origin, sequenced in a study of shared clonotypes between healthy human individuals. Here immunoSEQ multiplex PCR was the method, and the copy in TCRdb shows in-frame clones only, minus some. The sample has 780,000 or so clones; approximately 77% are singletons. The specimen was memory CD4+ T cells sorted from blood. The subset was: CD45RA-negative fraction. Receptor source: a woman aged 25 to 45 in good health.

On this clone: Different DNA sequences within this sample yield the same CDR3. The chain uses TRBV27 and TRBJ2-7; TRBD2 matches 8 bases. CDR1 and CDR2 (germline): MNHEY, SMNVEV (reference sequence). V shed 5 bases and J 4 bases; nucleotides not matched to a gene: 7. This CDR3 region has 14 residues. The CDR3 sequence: CASSRSGSRYEQYF. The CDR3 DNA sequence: TGTGCCAGCAGTAGGAGCGGGAGTAGGTACGAGCAGTACTTC.

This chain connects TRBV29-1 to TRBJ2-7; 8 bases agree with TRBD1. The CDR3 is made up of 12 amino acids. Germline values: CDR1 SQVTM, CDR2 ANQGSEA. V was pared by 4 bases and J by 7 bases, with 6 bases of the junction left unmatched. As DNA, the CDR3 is TGCAGCGTTGGCCAGGGGGCTTGGGAGCAGTACTTC. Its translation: CSVGQGAWEQYF.

The DNA of the CDR3 is TGTGCCAGTAGTATAGTTGGACACAACACAGATACGCAGTATTTT. This sequence encodes CASSIVGHNTDTQYF. The V gene is TRBV19, the J gene TRBJ2-3, with D perhaps TRBD1 (5 bases). Trimming pared 1 base from V and 2 bases from J, leaving 10 bases between. This CDR3 spans 15 amino acids. Germline CDR1 is LNHDA and CDR2 is SQIVND (reference sequence).

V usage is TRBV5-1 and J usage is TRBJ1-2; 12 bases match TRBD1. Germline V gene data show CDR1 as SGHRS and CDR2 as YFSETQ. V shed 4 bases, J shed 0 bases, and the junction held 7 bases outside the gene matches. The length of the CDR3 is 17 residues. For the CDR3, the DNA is TGCGCCAGCAGCGCGGGGACAGGGGGCTGGACTAACTATGGCTACACCTTC. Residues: CASSAGTGGWTNYGYTF.

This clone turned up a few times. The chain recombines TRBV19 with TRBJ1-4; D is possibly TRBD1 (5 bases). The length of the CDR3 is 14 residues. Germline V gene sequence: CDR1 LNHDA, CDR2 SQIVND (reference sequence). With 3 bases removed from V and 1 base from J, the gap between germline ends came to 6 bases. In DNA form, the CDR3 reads TGTGCCAGTAGTATCCAGGGAACTAATGAAAAACTGTTTTTT. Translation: CASSIQGTNEKLFF.

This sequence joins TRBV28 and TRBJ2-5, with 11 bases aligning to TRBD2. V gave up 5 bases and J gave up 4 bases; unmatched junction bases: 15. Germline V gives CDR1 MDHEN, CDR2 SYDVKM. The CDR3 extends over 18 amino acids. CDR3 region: CASSTRVMTSGKGETQYF. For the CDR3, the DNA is TGTGCCAGCAGTACCAGGGTCATGACTAGCGGGAAAGGAGAGACCCAGTACTTC. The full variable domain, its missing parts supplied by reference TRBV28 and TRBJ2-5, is DVKVTQSSRYLVKRTGEKVFLECVQDMDHENMFWYRQDPGLGLRLIYFSYDVKMKEKGDIPEGYSVSREKKERFSLILESASTNQTSMYLCASSTRVMTSGKGETQYFGPGTRLLVL.

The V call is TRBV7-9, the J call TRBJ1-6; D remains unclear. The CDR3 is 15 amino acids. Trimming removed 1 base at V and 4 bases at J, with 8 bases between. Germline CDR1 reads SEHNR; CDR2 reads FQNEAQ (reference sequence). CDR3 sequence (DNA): TGTGCCAGCAGCTTAGACCAGCAATATAATTCACCCCTCCACTTT. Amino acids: CASSLDQQYNSPLHF.

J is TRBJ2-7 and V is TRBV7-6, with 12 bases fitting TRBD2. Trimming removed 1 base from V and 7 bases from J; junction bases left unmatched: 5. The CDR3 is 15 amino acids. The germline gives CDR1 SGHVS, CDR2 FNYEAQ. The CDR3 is CASSLVALAGGEQYF. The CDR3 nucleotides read TGTGCCAGCAGCTTAGTTGCACTAGCGGGGGGAGAGCAGTACTTC.

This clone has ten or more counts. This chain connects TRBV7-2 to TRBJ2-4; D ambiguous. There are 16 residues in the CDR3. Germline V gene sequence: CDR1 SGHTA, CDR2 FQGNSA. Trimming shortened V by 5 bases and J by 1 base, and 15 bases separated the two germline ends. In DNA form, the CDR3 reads TGTGCCAGCAGCCCCGTTACTCTGGGGGCCAAAAACATTCAGTACTTC. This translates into CASSPVTLGAKNIQYF.

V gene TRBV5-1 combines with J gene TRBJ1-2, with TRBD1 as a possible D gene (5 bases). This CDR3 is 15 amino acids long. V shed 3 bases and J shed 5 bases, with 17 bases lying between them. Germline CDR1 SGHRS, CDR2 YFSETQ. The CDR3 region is CASSWNSGTDYGYTF. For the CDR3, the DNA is TGCGCCAGCAGCTGGAACTCCGGGACGGATTATGGCTACACCTTC.

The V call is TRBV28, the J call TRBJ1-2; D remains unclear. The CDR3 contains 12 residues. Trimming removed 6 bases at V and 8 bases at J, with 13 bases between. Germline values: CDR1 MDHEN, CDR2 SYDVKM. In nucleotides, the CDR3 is TGTGCCAGCAGCCTAAGGGCGGAGGGCTACACCTTC. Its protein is CASSLRAEGYTF.

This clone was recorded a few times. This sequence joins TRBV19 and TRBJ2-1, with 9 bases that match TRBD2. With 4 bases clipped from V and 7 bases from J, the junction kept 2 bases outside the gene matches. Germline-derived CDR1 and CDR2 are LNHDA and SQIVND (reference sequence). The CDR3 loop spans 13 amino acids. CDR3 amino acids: CASSSGRGNEQFF. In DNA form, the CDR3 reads TGTGCCAGTAGTAGCGGGAGGGGGAATGAGCAGTTCTTC.

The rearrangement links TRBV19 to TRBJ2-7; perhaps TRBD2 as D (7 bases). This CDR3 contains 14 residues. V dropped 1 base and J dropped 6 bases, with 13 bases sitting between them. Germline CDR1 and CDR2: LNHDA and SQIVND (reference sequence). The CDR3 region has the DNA TGTGCCAGTAGTATAGCGCGGGGGCGCGGCGAGCAGTACTTC. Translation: CASSIARGRGEQYF.

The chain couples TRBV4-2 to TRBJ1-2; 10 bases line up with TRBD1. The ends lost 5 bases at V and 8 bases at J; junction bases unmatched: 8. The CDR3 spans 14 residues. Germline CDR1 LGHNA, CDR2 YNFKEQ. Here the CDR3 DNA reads TGTGCCAGCAGCTTCGACAGGGGGCGGGGAGGCTACACCTTC. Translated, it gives CASSFDRGRGGYTF.

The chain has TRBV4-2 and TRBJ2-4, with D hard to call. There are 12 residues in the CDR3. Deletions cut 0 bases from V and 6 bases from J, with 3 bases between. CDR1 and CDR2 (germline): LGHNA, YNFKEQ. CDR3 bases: TGTGCCAGCAGCCAAGATCGAAACATTCAGTACTTC. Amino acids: CASSQDRNIQYF.

The CDR3 reads CASSLTGGRQETQYF. The CDR3 region has the DNA TGTGCCAGCAGCTTAACAGGGGGCCGACAAGAGACCCAGTACTTC. The chain carries TRBV11-2 and TRBJ2-5; 9 bases are a match to TRBD1. Germline values: CDR1 SGHAT, CDR2 FQNNGV. The CDR3 extends over 15 amino acids. Trimming cost V 2 bases and J 2 bases; bases outside gene matches: 3. Filled out from reference TRBV11-2 and TRBJ2-5, the complete variable domain reads EAGVAQSPRYKIIEKRQSVAFWCNPISGHATLYWYQQILGQGPKLLIQFQNNGVVDDSQLPKDRFSAERLKGVDSTLKIQPAKLEDSAVYLCASSLTGGRQETQYFGPGTRLLVL.

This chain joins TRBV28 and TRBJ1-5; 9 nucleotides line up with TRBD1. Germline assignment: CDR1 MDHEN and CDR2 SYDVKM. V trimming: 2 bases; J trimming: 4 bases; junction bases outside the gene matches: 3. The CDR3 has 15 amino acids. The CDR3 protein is CASSLATGGNQPQHF. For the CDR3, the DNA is TGTGCCAGCAGTTTAGCGACAGGGGGGAATCAGCCCCAGCATTTT.

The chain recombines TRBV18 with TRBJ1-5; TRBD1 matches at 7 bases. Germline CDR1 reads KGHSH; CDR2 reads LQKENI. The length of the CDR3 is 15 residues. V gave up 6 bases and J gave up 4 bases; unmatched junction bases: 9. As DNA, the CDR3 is TGTGCCAGCTCCCGGGACAGTGGGCGGAATCAGCCCCAGCATTTT. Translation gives CASSRDSGRNQPQHF.

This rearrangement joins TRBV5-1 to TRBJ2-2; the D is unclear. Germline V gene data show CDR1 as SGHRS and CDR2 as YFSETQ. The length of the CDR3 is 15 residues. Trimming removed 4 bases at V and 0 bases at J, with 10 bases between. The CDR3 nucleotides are TGCGCCAGCAGCGTAGCCGAAGCGAACACCGGGGAGCTGTTTTTT. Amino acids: CASSVAEANTGELFF.

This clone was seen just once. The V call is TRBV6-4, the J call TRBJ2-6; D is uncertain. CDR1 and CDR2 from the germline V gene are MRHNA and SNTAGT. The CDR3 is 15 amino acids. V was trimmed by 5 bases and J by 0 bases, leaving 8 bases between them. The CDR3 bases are TGTGCCAGCAGTAAAACCAACTCTGGGGCCAACGTCCTGACTTTC. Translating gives CASSKTNSGANVLTF.

The CDR3 loop is CASSLQPSVDYEQYF. DNA of the CDR3: TGTGCCAGCAGCTTACAGCCTAGCGTAGACTACGAGCAGTACTTC. J is TRBJ2-7 and V is TRBV7-2; D might be TRBD2 (6 bases). Trimming took 2 bases from V and 3 from J, leaving 14 bases between them. Germline V gene lookup returns CDR1 SGHTA and CDR2 FQGNSA. The CDR3 runs to 15 residues.

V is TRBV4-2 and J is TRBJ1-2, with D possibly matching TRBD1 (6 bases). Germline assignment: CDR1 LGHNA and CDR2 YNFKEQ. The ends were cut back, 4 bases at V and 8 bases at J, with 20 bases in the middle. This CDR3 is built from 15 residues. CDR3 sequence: CASSRGASTGQGYTF. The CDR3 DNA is TGTGCCAGCAGCCGGGGGGCGTCCACAGGGCAAGGCTACACCTTC.

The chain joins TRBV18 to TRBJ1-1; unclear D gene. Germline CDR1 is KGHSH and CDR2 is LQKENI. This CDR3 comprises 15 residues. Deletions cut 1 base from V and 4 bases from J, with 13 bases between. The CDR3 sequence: CASSPRQRGGTEAFF. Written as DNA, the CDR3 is TGTGCCAGCTCACCACGGCAGAGAGGCGGCACTGAAGCTTTCTTT.

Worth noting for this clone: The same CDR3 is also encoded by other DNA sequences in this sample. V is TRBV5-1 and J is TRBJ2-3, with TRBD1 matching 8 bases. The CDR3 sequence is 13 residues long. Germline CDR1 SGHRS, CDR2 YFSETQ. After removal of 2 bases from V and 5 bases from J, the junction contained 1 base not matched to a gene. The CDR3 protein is CASSLGQGDTQYF. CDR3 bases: TGCGCCAGCAGCTTAGGACAGGGAGATACGCAGTATTTT.

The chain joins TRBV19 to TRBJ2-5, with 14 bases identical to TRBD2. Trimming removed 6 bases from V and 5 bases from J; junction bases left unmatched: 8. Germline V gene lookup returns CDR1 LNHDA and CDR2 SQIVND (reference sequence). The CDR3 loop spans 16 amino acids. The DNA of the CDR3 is TGTGCCAGTAGGACCGGGACTAGCGGGAGAGGGGAGACCCAGTACTTC. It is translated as CASRTGTSGRGETQYF.

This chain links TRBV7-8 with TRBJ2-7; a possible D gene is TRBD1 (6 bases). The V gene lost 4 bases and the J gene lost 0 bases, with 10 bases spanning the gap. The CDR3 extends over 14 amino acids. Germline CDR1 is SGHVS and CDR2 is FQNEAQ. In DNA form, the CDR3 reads TGTGCCAGCAGCTCAAACAGGGCCTCCTACGAGCAGTACTTC. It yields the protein CASSSNRASYEQYF.

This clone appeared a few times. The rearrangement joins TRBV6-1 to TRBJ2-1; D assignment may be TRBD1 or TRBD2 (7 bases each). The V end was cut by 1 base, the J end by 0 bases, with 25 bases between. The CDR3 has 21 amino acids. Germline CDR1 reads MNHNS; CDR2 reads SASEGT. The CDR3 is CASSEGAGGMLADSSYNEQFF. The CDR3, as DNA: TGTGCCAGCAGTGAAGGGGCAGGGGGTATGCTAGCGGACAGCTCCTACAATGAGCAGTTCTTC.

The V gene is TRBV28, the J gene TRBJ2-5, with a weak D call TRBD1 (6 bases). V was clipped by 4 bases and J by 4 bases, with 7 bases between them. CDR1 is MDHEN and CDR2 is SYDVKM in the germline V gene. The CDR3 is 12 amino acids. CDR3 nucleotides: TGTGCCAGCAGTTCCAGGGGAGAGACCCAGTACTTC. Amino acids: CASSSRGETQYF. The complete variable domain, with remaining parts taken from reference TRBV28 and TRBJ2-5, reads DVKVTQSSRYLVKRTGEKVFLECVQDMDHENMFWYRQDPGLGLRLIYFSYDVKMKEKGDIPEGYSVSREKKERFSLILESASTNQTSMYLCASSSRGETQYFGPGTRLLVL.

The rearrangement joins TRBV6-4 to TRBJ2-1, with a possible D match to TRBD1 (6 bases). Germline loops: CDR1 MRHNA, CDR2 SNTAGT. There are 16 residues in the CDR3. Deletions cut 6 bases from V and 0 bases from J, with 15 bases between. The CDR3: CASSATGLASYNEQFF. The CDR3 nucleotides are TGTGCCAGCAGCGCCACAGGGTTGGCCTCCTACAATGAGCAGTTCTTC.

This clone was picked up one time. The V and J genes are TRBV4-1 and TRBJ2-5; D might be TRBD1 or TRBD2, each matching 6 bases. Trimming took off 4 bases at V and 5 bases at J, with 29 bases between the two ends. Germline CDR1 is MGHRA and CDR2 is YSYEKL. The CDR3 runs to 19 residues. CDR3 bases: TGCGCCAGCAGCCGCCTGGGGGGCCCGGGCGGGACCCCGACCGAGACCCAGTACTTC. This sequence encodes CASSRLGGPGGTPTETQYF.